This paragraph reports one TCR beta chain. The data are from a study of shared clonotypes between healthy human individuals. Sorted-subset replicate PCRs used about 200 ng DNA, around 27,000 T cell genomes. Per the study methods: ImmunoSEQ gave junction-only sequences without quality scores, so filtering differed. The assay was immunoSEQ multiplex PCR, and TCRdb's table has in-frame clones only and misses some. Clone size and V and J calls were adopted from that table, with D and trimming inferred from the DNA. The table records 2.5 million or so clones, around nine tenths of them present only once. The V gene end was trimmed by 4 bases and the J gene end by 4 bases; junction bases not matched to a gene: 10. Germline lookup yields CDR1 SGHRS and CDR2 YFSETQ. The CDR3 runs to 16 residues.

The clonotype was recovered from a young man in good health. The chain combines TRBV5-1 with TRBJ2-3, with 9 nucleotides matching TRBD2. The material sequenced was naive CD4+ T cells sorted from blood. Subset noted: CD45RA+ positively selected. CDR3 sequence reads: CASSPLAGGLADTQYF. The CDR3 nucleotides read TGCGCCAGCAGCCCTCTTGCGGGGGGGTTGGCAGATACGCAGTATTTT.